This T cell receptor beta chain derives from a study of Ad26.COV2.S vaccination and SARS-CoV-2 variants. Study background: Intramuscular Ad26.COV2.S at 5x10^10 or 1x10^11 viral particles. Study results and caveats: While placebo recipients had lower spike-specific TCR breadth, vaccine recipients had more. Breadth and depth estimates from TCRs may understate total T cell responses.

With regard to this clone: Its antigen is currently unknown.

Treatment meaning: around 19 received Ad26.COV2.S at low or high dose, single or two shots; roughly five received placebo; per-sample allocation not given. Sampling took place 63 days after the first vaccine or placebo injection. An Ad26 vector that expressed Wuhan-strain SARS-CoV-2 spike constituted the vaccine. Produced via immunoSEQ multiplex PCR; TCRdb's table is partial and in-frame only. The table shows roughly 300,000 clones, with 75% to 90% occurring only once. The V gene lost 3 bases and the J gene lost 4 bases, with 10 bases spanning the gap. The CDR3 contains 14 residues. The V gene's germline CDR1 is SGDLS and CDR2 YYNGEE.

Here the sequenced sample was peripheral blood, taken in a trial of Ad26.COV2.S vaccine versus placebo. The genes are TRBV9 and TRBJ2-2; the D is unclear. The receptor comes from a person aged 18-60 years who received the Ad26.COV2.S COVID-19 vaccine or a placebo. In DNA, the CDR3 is TGTGCCAGCAGCGCCCACATGAGCACCGGGGAGCTGTTTTTT. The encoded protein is CASSAHMSTGELFF.